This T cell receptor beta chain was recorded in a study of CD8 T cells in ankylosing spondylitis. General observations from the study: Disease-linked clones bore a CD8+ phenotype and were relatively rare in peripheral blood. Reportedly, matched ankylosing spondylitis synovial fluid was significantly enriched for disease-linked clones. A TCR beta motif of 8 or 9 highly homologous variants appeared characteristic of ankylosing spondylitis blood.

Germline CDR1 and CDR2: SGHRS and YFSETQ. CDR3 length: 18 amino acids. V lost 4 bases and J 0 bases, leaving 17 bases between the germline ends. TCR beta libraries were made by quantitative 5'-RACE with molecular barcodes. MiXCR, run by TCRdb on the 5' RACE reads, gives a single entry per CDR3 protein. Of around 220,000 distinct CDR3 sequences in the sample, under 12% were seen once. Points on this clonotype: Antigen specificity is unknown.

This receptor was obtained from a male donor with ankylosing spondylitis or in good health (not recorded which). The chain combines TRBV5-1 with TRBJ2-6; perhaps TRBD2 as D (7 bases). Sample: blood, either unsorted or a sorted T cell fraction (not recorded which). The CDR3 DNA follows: TGCGCCAGCAGCACCCGGGCGGGGGCAATCTCTGGGGCCAACGTCCTGACTTTC. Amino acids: CASSTRAGAISGANVLTF.